Below, 20 T cell receptor beta chains from the same sample are listed, as sequenced in a study of prognosis after radiotherapy for stage I lung cancer. Genomic DNA was the source, and TCR beta CDR3 was amplified from it by two-round multiplex PCR. First-round PCR amplification was performed with primers specific to each TRBV and TRBJ gene. MiXCR was run by TCRdb on the multiplex PCR reads, yielding one entry per CDR3 protein. This table holds about 36,000 distinct CDR3 sequences, less than 40% found once. The starting material was PBMCs, obtained before or after stereotactic body radiation therapy (not recorded which). These receptors were taken from a donor aged 50 or older with non-small cell lung cancer.

The chain has TRBV3-1 and TRBJ2-2, with 7 bases identical to TRBD2. The V gene's germline CDR1 is LGHDT and CDR2 YNNKEL (reference sequence). The V gene end was trimmed by 5 bases and the J gene end by 5 bases; junction bases not matched to a gene: 8. CDR3 length: 15 amino acids. CDR3 amino acids: CASSSKAGNTGELFF. The CDR3 DNA reads TGTGCCAGCAGCTCAAAAGCGGGGAATACCGGGGAGCTGTTTTTT.

This clonotype showed up many times. CDR3 loop: CASSFPGGDRYEQYF. The CDR3 DNA follows: TGTGCCAGCAGCTTCCCGGGTGGGGACCGCTACGAGCAGTACTTC. The genes are TRBV5-4 and TRBJ2-7; D tentatively fits TRBD1 or TRBD2 (5 bases each). V was clipped by 2 bases and J by 3 bases, with 15 bases between them. CDR3 length equals 15 residues. The germline gives CDR1 SGHNT, CDR2 YYREEE (reference sequence).

This clonotype was observed many times. The gene calls are TRBV6-1 and TRBJ2-5, with 9 bases fitting TRBD2. The V and J ends lost 7 bases and 1 base, in that order; junction bases with no gene match: 7. The CDR3 totals 15 residues. Germline V CDR1 and CDR2: MNHNS, SASEGT. The CDR3 coding sequence is TGTGCCAGCACCCCGACTAGCGGCGCCCAAGAGACCCAGTACTTC. It is translated as CASTPTSGAQETQYF.

This clonotype occurred many times. The V call is TRBV6-5, the J call TRBJ2-2, with TRBD2 matching 10 bases. J lost 1 base, V lost 8 bases, and 4 bases had no gene match. There are 15 residues in the CDR3. Germline-derived CDR1 and CDR2 are MNHEY and SVGAGI. The CDR3 DNA reads as TGTGCCAGCTGTTCTAGCGGGGGGAACACCGGGGAGCTGTTTTTT. This encodes CASCSSGGNTGELFF.

The chain employs TRBV6-1 and TRBJ1-2; D is uncertain. V shed 3 bases and J shed 5 bases, with 10 bases lying between them. This CDR3 is 13 amino acids long. CDR1 and CDR2 from the germline V gene are MNHNS and SASEGT. The CDR3 region is CASSESLLYGYTF. The CDR3 nucleotides read TGTGCCAGCAGTGAGAGCCTACTTTATGGCTACACCTTC.

This clonotype was seen ten or more times. This sequence joins TRBV19 and TRBJ2-5, with 14 positions matching TRBD2. The germline V gene has CDR1 LNHDA and CDR2 SQIVND (reference sequence). The V gene end was trimmed by 5 bases and the J gene end by 2 bases; junction bases not matched to a gene: 4. CDR3 size: 16 residues. CDR3 loop: CASSPRTSGGQETQYF. The CDR3 region has the DNA TGTGCCAGTAGTCCCCGGACTAGCGGGGGGCAAGAGACCCAGTACTTC.

This chain connects TRBV6-5 to TRBJ1-2; perhaps TRBD1 as D (6 bases). The V end was cut by 1 base, the J end by 8 bases, with 17 bases between. The CDR3 runs to 15 residues. In germline, CDR1 is MNHEY, CDR2 SVGAGI. As DNA, the CDR3 is TGTGCCAGCAGTTACTTTTCCGATGCCGGACAGGGCTACACCTTC. This sequence encodes CASSYFSDAGQGYTF.

This clonotype occurred many times. The genes are TRBV5-5 and TRBJ2-1, with D possibly TRBD1 on 6 matching bases. Germline V CDR1 and CDR2: SGHKS, YYEKEE (reference sequence). This CDR3 comprises 14 residues. V gave up 4 bases and J gave up 2 bases, with 10 bases separating them. The CDR3 loop is CASSVTGTYNEQFF. DNA of the CDR3: TGTGCCAGCAGCGTGACAGGTACCTACAATGAGCAGTTCTTC.

The chain carries TRBV15 and TRBJ1-2; D may be TRBD1 (6 bases). V lost 1 base and J 3 bases, leaving 18 bases between the germline ends. The CDR3 contains 17 residues. Per germline, CDR1 LNHNV and CDR2 YYDKDF (reference sequence). CDR3: CATSRGSSTGLDYGYTF. In DNA form, the CDR3 reads TGTGCCACCAGCAGAGGCTCATCGACAGGTTTGGACTATGGCTACACCTTC.

This clonotype was counted ten times or more. The rearrangement joins TRBV19 to TRBJ2-7, with D possibly being TRBD1 or TRBD2 (5 bases each). Trimming stripped 3 bases from V and 13 bases from J, with 22 bases between. The CDR3 length is 14 residues. CDR1 is LNHDA and CDR2 is SQIVND in the germline V gene (reference sequence). This chain's CDR3 is CASSITHRDPRRYF. CDR3 DNA: TGTGCCAGTAGTATTACTCACCGGGACCCCCGAAGATACTTC.

Of note for this clonotype: One base away lies a much larger clone, so this may be a sequencing read error. The V and J genes are TRBV12-3 or TRBV12-4 and TRBJ2-5, with D uncertain. The CDR3 has 14 amino acids. The germline V and J ends were trimmed by 4 bases and 8 bases, with 17 bases remaining between them. CDR3 DNA: TGTGCCAGCAGTTCTGGAACAGTGCGAGATACCCAGTACTTC. Translating it yields CASSSGTVRDTQYF.

This clonotype was recorded at least ten times. The chain is built from TRBV10-2 and TRBJ1-4; 11 nucleotides match TRBD1. The CDR3 covers 15 residues. Trimming cost V 2 bases and J 7 bases; bases outside gene matches: 3. Germline V lookup: CDR1 WSHSY, CDR2 SAAADI. CDR3 region: CASSEPGQGGEKLFF. The CDR3 DNA reads as TGCGCCAGCAGTGAGCCGGGACAGGGGGGTGAAAAACTGTTTTTT.

This clonotype was observed once. The chain carries TRBV6-2 or TRBV6-3 and TRBJ2-7; D remains unclear. V dropped 5 bases and J dropped 3 bases, with 5 bases sitting between them. There are 11 residues in the CDR3. CDR1 and CDR2 from the germline V gene are MNHEY and SVGEGT. The DNA of the CDR3 is TGTGCCAGCAGTGATAACTACGAGCAGTACTTC. Protein: CASSDNYEQYF.

This clonotype was counted many times. The CDR3 DNA follows: TGCGCCAGCAGCCTCGACAAGAATAATTCACCCCTCCACTTT. This sequence encodes CASSLDKNNSPLHF. V is TRBV5-1 and J is TRBJ1-6, with unresolved D. CDR3 length equals 14 residues. Trimming took 4 bases from V and 5 from J, leaving 10 bases between them. Germline V CDR1 and CDR2: SGHRS, YFSETQ.

V and J are TRBV2 and TRBJ2-5; TRBD1 agrees at 7 bases. Germline lookup yields CDR1 SNHLY and CDR2 FYNNEI. Trimming at V came to 5 bases and at J to 5 bases, leaving 14 bases not matched to a gene. The CDR3 has 16 residues. This CDR3 reads CASSSPGQVAMETQYF. The DNA for the CDR3 is TGTGCCAGCAGTTCCCCCGGACAGGTGGCGATGGAGACCCAGTACTTC.

This clonotype is medium-sized in the sample. This chain links TRBV20-1 with TRBJ1-2; no reliable D call. V lost 0 bases and J lost 6, with 14 bases in between. Germline CDR1 is DFQATT and CDR2 is SNEGSKA (reference sequence). CDR3 length: 14 residues. CDR3 in amino acids: CSARDFRTMDGYTF. DNA of the CDR3: TGCAGTGCTAGAGATTTTCGGACTATGGATGGCTACACCTTC.

This clonotype was observed at least ten times. This rearrangement joins TRBV30 to TRBJ2-1; TRBD2 aligns across 9 bases. Germline loops: CDR1 GTSNPN, CDR2 SVGIG (reference sequence). With 4 bases clipped from V and 2 bases from J, the junction kept 3 bases outside the gene matches. The CDR3 consists of 14 residues. The CDR3 DNA is TGTGCCTGGACCAGACTAGCGGCCTACAATGAGCAGTTCTTC. It specifies CAWTRLAAYNEQFF.

In this sample, this clonotype turned up many times. The chain uses TRBV7-9 and TRBJ1-1, with D hard to call. The CDR3 sequence is 13 residues long. Trimming took 1 base from V and 4 from J, leaving 7 bases between them. CDR1 SEHNR and CDR2 FQNEAQ come from the germline V gene (reference sequence). The CDR3 DNA follows: TGTGCCAGCAGCTTAGAGGGTGGCACTGAAGCTTTCTTT. It translates to CASSLEGGTEAFF.

This chain uses TRBV15 with TRBJ1-6; no reliable D call. V lost 6 bases to trimming and J lost 10 bases, with 13 bases between them. The CDR3 consists of 13 residues. Looked up from germline, CDR1 is LNHNV and CDR2 is YYDKDF (reference sequence). CDR3 region: CATSQGTCSPLHF. CDR3 in DNA: TGTGCCACCAGTCAAGGCACATGCTCACCCCTCCACTTT.

This clonotype was observed at least ten times. This sequence joins TRBV19 and TRBJ2-7; 8 positions match TRBD2. V trimming: 5 bases; J trimming: 4 bases; junction bases outside the gene matches: 1. Per germline, CDR1 LNHDA and CDR2 SQIVND (reference sequence). The CDR3 runs 12 residues. CDR3 sequence (DNA): TGTGCCAGTAGTTCTAGCGGGTACGAGCAGTACTTC. Protein: CASSSSGYEQYF.